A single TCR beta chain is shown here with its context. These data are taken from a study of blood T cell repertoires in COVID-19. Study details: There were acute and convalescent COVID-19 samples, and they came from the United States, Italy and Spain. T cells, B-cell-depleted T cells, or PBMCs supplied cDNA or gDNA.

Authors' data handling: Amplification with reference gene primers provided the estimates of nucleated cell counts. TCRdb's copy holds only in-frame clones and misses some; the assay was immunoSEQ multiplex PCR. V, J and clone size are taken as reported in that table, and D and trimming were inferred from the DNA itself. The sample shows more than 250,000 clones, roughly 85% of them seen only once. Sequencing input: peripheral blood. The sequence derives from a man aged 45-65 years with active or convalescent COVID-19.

Here the CDR3 reads CASSLYGDNTEAFF. The CDR3 coding sequence is TGTGCCAGCAGCTTGTACGGGGATAACACTGAAGCTTTCTTT. V and J are TRBV5-5 and TRBJ1-1; no firm D call. Trimming shortened V by 1 base and J by 2 bases, and 9 bases separated the two germline ends. This CDR3 comprises 14 residues. In germline, CDR1 is SGHKS, CDR2 YYEKEE (reference sequence).